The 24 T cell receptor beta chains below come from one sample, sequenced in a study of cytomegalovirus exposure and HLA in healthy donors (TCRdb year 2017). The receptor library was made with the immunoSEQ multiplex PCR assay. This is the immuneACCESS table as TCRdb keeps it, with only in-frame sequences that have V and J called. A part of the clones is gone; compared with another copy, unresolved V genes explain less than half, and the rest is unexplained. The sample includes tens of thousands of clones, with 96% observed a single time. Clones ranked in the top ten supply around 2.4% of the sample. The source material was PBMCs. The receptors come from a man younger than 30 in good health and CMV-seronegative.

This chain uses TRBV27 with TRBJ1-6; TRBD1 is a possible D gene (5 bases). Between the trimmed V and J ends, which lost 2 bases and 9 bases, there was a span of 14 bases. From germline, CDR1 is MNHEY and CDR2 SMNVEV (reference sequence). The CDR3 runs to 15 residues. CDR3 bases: TGTGCCAGCAGTTTAAAGGGGCTTGCAGCTTCACCCCTCCACTTT. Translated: CASSLKGLAASPLHF.

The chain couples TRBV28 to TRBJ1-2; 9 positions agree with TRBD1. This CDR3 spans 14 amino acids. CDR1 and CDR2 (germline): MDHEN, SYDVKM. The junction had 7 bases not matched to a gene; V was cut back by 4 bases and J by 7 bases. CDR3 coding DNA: TGTGCCAGCAGTTCCGGACAGGGGAGGTCTGGCTACACCTTC. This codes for CASSSGQGRSGYTF.

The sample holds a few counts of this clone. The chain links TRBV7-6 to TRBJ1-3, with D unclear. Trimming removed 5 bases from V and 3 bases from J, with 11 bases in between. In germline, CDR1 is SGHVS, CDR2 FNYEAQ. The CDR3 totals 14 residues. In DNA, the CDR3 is TGTGCCAGCAGCCCCGTCGGAGGTGGAAACACCATATATTTT. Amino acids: CASSPVGGGNTIYF.

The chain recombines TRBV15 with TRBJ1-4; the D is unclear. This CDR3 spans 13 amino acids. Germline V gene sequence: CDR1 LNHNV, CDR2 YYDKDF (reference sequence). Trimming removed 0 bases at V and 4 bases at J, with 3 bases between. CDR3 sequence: CATSRDNNEKLFF. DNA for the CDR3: TGTGCCACCAGCAGAGACAATAATGAAAAACTGTTTTTT.

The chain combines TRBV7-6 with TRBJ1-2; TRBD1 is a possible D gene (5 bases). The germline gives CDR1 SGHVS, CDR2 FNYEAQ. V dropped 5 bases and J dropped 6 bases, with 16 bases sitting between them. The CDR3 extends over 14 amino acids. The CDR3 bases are TGTGCCAGCAGCCCGGGAGGGGATGAAGATGGCTACACCTTC. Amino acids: CASSPGGDEDGYTF.

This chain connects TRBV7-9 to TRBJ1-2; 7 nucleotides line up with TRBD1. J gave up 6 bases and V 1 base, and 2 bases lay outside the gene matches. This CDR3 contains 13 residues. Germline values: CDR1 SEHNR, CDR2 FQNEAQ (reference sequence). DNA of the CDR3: TGTGCCAGCAGCTTAGTCCAGGGGGATGGCTACACCTTC. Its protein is CASSLVQGDGYTF.

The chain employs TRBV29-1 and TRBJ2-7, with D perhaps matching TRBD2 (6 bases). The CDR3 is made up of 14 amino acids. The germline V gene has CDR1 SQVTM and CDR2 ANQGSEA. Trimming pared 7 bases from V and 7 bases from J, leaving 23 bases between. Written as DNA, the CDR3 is TGCAGCGCCGAAGGAGGGACCTCAAATGGGGAGCAGTACTTC. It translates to CSAEGGTSNGEQYF.

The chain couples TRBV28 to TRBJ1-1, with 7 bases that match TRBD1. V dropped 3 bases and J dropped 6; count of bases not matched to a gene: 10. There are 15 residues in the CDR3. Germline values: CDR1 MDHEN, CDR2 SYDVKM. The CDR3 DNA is TGTGCCAGCAGTTTTGAGACAGGGTCCTACGCTGAAGCTTTCTTT. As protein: CASSFETGSYAEAFF.

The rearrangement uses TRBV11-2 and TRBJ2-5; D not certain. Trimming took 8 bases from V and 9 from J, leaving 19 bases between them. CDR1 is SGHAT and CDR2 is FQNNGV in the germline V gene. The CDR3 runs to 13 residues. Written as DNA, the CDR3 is TGTGCCAGCGGTCCTAGGCCCGAGGTGGCCCAGTACTTC. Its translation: CASGPRPEVAQYF.

CDR3 in amino acids: CASSVASYEQYF. In DNA form, the CDR3 reads TGTGCCAGCAGTGTGGCCAGCTACGAGCAGTACTTC. This chain connects TRBV6-1 to TRBJ2-7; no clear D. CDR3 size: 12 residues. V lost 4 bases to trimming and J lost 3 bases, with 7 bases between them. CDR1 is MNHNS and CDR2 is SASEGT in the germline V gene.

The CDR3 spells CASSLDRGRWGYGYTF. For the CDR3, the DNA is TGCGCCAGCAGTCTGGACAGGGGGCGCTGGGGCTATGGCTACACCTTC. The chain is built from TRBV4-1 and TRBJ1-2; TRBD1 agrees at 11 bases. Germline CDR1 and CDR2: MGHRA and YSYEKL. The CDR3 length is 16 residues. After removal of 6 bases from V and 4 bases from J, the junction contained 10 bases not matched to a gene.

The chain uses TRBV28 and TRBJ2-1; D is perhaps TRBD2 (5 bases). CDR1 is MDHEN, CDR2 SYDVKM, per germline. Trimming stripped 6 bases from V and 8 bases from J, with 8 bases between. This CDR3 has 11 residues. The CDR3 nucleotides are TGTGCCAGCAGGAGGGATGATGAGCAGTTCTTC. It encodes CASRRDDEQFF.

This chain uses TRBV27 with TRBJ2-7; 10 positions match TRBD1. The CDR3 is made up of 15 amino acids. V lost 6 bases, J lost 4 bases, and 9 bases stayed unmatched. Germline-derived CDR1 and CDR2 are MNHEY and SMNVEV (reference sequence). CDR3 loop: CASSPGTGVRYEQYF. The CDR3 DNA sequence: TGTGCCAGCAGCCCAGGGACAGGGGTTAGGTACGAGCAGTACTTC.

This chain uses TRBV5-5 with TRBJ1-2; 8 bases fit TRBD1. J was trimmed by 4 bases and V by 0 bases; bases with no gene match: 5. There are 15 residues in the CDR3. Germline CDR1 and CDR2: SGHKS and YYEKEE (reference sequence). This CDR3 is CASSLGTGFTYGYTF. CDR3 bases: TGTGCCAGCAGCTTGGGGACAGGGTTCACCTATGGCTACACCTTC.

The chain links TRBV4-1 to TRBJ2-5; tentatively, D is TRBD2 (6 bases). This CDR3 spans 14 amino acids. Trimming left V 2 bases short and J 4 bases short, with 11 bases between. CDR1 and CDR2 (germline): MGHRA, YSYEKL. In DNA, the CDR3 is TGCGCCAGCAGCCAAATACTAGCCGGAGAGACCCAGTACTTC. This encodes CASSQILAGETQYF.

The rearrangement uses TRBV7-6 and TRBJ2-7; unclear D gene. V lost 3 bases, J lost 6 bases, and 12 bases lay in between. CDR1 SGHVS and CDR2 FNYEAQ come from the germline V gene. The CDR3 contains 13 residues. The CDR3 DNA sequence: TGTGCCAGCAGCTTGATGGTAGCTGGCGAGCAGTACTTC. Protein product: CASSLMVAGEQYF. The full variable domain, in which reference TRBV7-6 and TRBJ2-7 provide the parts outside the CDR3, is GAGVSQSPRYKVTKRGQDVALRCDPISGHVSLYWYRQALGQGPEFLTYFNYEAQQDKSGLPNDRFSAERPEGSISTLTIQRTEQRDSAMYRCASSLMVAGEQYFGPGTRLTVT.

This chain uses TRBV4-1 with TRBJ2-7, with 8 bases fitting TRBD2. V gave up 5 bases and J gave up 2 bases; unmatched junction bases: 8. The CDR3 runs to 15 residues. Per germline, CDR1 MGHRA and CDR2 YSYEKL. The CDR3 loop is CASSGLREGTYEQYF. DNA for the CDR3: TGCGCCAGCAGCGGACTCCGGGAGGGTACCTACGAGCAGTACTTC.

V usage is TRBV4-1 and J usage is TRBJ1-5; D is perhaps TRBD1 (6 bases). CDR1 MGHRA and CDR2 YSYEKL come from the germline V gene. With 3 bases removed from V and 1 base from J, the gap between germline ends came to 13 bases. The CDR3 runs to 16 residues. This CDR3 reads CASSQIQGESNQPQHF. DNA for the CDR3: TGCGCCAGCAGCCAGATACAGGGTGAGAGCAATCAGCCCCAGCATTTT.

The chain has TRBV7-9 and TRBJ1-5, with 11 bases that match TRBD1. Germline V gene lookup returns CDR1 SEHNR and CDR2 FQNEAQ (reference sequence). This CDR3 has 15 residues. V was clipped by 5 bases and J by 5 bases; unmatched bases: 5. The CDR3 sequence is CASSLGQGAYQPQHF. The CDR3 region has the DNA TGTGCCAGCAGCCTAGGACAGGGGGCTTATCAGCCCCAGCATTTT.

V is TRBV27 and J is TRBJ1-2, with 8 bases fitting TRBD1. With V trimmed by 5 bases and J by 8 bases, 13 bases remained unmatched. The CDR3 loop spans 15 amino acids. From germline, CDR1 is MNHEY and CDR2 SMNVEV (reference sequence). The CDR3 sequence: CASSPQDFWTGGYTF. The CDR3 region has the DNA TGTGCCAGCAGTCCCCAAGATTTCTGGACAGGGGGCTACACCTTC.

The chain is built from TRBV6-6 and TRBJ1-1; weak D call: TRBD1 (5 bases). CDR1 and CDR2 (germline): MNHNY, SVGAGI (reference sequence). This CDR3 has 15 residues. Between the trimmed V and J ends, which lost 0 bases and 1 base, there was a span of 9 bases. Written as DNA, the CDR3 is TGTGCCAGCAGTTACTCGGGGCAGAGGAACACTGAAGCTTTCTTT. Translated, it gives CASSYSGQRNTEAFF.

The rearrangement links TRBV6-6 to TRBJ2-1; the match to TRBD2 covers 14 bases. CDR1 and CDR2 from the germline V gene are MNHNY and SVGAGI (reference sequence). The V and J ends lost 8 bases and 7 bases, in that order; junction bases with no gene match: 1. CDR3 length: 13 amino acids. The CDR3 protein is CASGTSGSNEQFF. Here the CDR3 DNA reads TGTGCCAGCGGGACTAGCGGGAGTAATGAGCAGTTCTTC.

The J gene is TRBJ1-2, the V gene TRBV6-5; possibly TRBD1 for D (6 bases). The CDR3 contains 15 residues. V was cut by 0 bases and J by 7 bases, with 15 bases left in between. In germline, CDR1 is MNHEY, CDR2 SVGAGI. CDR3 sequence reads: CASSYSHGGASGYTF. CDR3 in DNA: TGTGCCAGCAGTTACTCCCACGGGGGGGCAAGTGGCTACACCTTC.

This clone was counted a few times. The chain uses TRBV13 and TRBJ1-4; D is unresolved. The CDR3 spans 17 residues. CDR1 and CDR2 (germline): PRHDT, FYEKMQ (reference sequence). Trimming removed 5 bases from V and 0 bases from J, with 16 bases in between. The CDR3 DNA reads TGTGCCAGCAGCCCCGGCCGCATAGGAGCAACTAATGAAAAACTGTTTTTT. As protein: CASSPGRIGATNEKLFF.